The 25 T cell receptor beta chains listed next were all sequenced from one sample in a study of blood T cells in healthy people across ages (dated by TCRdb to between 2015 and 2016). The library was obtained by 5' RACE. The sequencing machine was an Illumina HiSeq 2500. A second roughly 6 to 12 cycle PCR used a sample-barcoded 5' primer and a J-beta primer mix. TCRdb reprocessing: public reads trimmed at Q25 with fastp, clones called with MiXCR, in-frame beta chains kept. Rows matching on CDR3 protein sequence are summarized as one entry with the most common DNA and genes. The sample table records about 1.1 million distinct CDR3 sequences; more than 30% of these occur just once. Over 10% of the sample lies in the top ten. Sample: blood. The receptors were sampled from a man between 18 and 29 years old in good health.

This clonotype was observed a few times. This rearrangement joins TRBV6-5 to TRBJ2-6; weak D call: TRBD2 (6 bases). Germline V lookup: CDR1 MNHEY, CDR2 SVGAGI. The V end lost 0 bases, the J end lost 4 bases, and 13 bases lay between the germline ends. This CDR3 is built from 17 residues. CDR3 DNA: TGTGCCAGCAGTTACTCGGGACGCGGGAACGGGGCCAACGTCCTGACTTTC. Translated, it gives CASSYSGRGNGANVLTF.

This clonotype was picked up a small number of times. The CDR3 spells CASSVAGRNNSPLHF. CDR3 DNA sequence: TGTGCCAGCAGCGTAGCTGGCAGAAATAATTCACCCCTCCACTTT. The V gene is TRBV9, the J gene TRBJ1-6; D call uncertain. The CDR3 totals 15 residues. Per the germline V gene, CDR1 is SGDLS and CDR2 is YYNGEE. V was clipped by 0 bases and J by 5 bases, with 9 bases between them. The variable domain in full, completed from reference TRBV9 and TRBJ1-6, reads DSGVTQTPKHLITATGQRVTLRCSPRSGDLSVYWYQQSLDQGLQFLIQYYNGEERAKGNILERFSAQQFPDLHSELNLSSLELGDSALYFCASSVAGRNNSPLHFGNGTRLTVT.

This clonotype was detected a few times. This chain connects TRBV12-3 or TRBV12-4 to TRBJ2-1; possibly TRBD2 for D (5 bases). V was pared by 7 bases and J by 1 base, with 17 bases between. The CDR3 runs to 16 residues. CDR3 sequence (DNA): TGTGCCAGCATGTCTCGGGGTACTTTGTCCTACAATGAGCAGTTCTTC. This encodes CASMSRGTLSYNEQFF.

This clonotype was seen more than once but under ten times. The CDR3, as DNA: TGTGCCAGCAGCCAAGTGGAGGGGGGCACTAATGAAAAACTGTTTTTT. This codes for CASSQVEGGTNEKLFF. This chain connects TRBV7-9 to TRBJ1-4; maybe TRBD1 (6 bases). Looked up from germline, CDR1 is SEHNR and CDR2 is FQNEAQ (reference sequence). This CDR3 has 16 residues. V was cut by 5 bases and J by 2 bases, with 15 bases left in between.

This clonotype appeared a few times. This chain uses TRBV15 with TRBJ2-3; 7 nucleotides line up with TRBD1. Germline values: CDR1 LNHNV, CDR2 YYDKDF (reference sequence). CDR3 length: 16 amino acids. J lost 3 bases, V lost 4 bases, and 10 bases had no gene match. The CDR3 DNA sequence: TGTGCCACCAGCAACCGCCGGGACAGTTTTACAGATACGCAGTATTTT. This codes for CATSNRRDSFTDTQYF.

The J gene is TRBJ2-1, the V gene TRBV5-1; unclear D gene. CDR1 SGHRS and CDR2 YFSETQ come from the germline V gene. The CDR3 extends over 12 amino acids. The germline V and J ends were trimmed by 3 bases and 9 bases, with 10 bases remaining between them. CDR3 residues: CASSSNHAEQFF. The CDR3 DNA is TGCGCCAGCAGCTCAAACCATGCTGAGCAGTTCTTC.

This clonotype showed up many times. The chain carries TRBV10-3 and TRBJ2-3; tentative D call: TRBD2 (5 bases). V was pared by 2 bases and J by 5 bases, with 5 bases between. The CDR3 runs 12 residues. Germline CDR1 and CDR2: ENHRY and SYGVKD. The CDR3 region has the DNA TGTGCCATCAGTGAGGCGGGAGATACGCAGTATTTT. Residues: CAISEAGDTQYF.

V and J are TRBV5-1 and TRBJ2-6, with TRBD1 as a possible D gene (5 bases). Germline V gives CDR1 SGHRS, CDR2 YFSETQ. Trimming removed 4 bases from V and 0 bases from J, with 11 bases in between. CDR3 length equals 16 residues. This CDR3 reads CASSLATVSGANVLTF. The DNA of the CDR3 is TGCGCCAGCAGCCTCGCGACAGTCTCTGGGGCCAACGTCCTGACTTTC.

The chain has TRBV5-1 and TRBJ2-7, with 9 bases identical to TRBD1. V gave up 0 bases and J gave up 6 bases; unmatched junction bases: 7. The germline CDR1 and CDR2 sequences are SGHRS and YFSETQ. The CDR3 sequence is 15 residues long. In DNA, the CDR3 is TGCGCCAGCAGCTTGGGACAGGGGGATTCGGGCGAGCAGTACTTC. Protein product: CASSLGQGDSGEQYF.

This clonotype was seen more than once but under ten times. V is TRBV4-1 and J is TRBJ2-1, with 9 bases aligning to TRBD1. Per germline, CDR1 MGHRA and CDR2 YSYEKL. CDR3 length: 15 amino acids. The ends lost 5 bases at V and 8 bases at J; junction bases unmatched: 10. The CDR3 sequence is CASSSPTGGSDEQFF. CDR3 nucleotides: TGCGCCAGCAGCTCGCCGACAGGGGGATCAGATGAGCAGTTCTTC.

This clonotype was seen a few times. V gene TRBV28 combines with J gene TRBJ2-3; D gene uncertain. Between the trimmed V and J ends, which lost 3 bases and 5 bases, there was a span of 15 bases. The CDR3 sequence is 15 residues long. Germline V gene sequence: CDR1 MDHEN, CDR2 SYDVKM. This CDR3 is CASSLTGRARDTQYF. As DNA, the CDR3 is TGTGCCAGCAGTTTGACCGGCAGAGCCCGAGATACGCAGTATTTT.

The chain joins TRBV30 to TRBJ2-3, with D tentatively TRBD2 (6 bases). The CDR3 is made up of 16 amino acids. Trimming cost V 4 bases and J 2 bases, with 19 bases left between them. The germline gives CDR1 GTSNPN, CDR2 SVGIG (reference sequence). The CDR3 spells CAWTDGRLGATDTQYF. The CDR3 DNA follows: TGTGCCTGGACCGACGGACGACTAGGAGCCACAGATACGCAGTATTTT.

This clonotype was seen many times. The genes are TRBV12-3 or TRBV12-4 and TRBJ2-4; no clear D gene. The V end lost 1 base, the J end lost 0 bases, and 7 bases lay between the germline ends. The CDR3 runs to 15 residues. CDR3 region: CASSLEGKAKNIQYF. The CDR3 region has the DNA TGTGCCAGCAGTTTAGAAGGAAAAGCCAAAAACATTCAGTACTTC.

The chain uses TRBV6-1 and TRBJ1-5, with 8 nucleotides matching TRBD1. CDR3 length equals 17 residues. From germline, CDR1 is MNHNS and CDR2 SASEGT. V lost 11 bases to trimming and J lost 0 bases; unmatched junction nucleotides: 15. CDR3 nucleotides: TGTGCCGGGGGAGGGGACAGGACAACCGATAGCAATCAGCCCCAGCATTTT. Encoded protein: CAGGGDRTTDSNQPQHF.

V usage is TRBV2 and J usage is TRBJ1-2; TRBD1 agrees at 8 bases. The V and J ends lost 7 bases and 7 bases, in that order; junction bases with no gene match: 14. Per germline, CDR1 SNHLY and CDR2 FYNNEI. The CDR3 loop spans 15 amino acids. CDR3 in DNA: TGTGCCAGCACAACCGGACAGGGATGGATGGGTGGCTACACCTTC. Translating gives CASTTGQGWMGGYTF.

The chain employs TRBV28 and TRBJ1-5, with D unresolved. V lost 1 base to trimming and J lost 4 bases, with 14 bases between them. This CDR3 has 16 amino acids. Germline V CDR1 and CDR2: MDHEN, SYDVKM. The chain's CDR3 is CASSLLREGINQPQHF. The DNA of the CDR3 is TGTGCCAGCAGTTTATTGCGGGAGGGAATAAATCAGCCCCAGCATTTT.

V is TRBV7-6 and J is TRBJ2-5, with D maybe TRBD2 (5 bases). The CDR3 runs to 13 residues. Germline V lookup: CDR1 SGHVS, CDR2 FNYEAQ. V was clipped by 3 bases and J by 1 base, with 6 bases between them. The CDR3 coding sequence is TGTGCCAGCAGCTTGACTACCCAAGAGACCCAGTACTTC. This translates into CASSLTTQETQYF.

This clonotype was counted a few times. The V call is TRBV5-1, the J call TRBJ2-3; D is possibly TRBD1 (5 bases). In germline, CDR1 is SGHRS, CDR2 YFSETQ. The CDR3 spans 14 residues. V shed 4 bases and J shed 6 bases, with 15 bases lying between them. CDR3 amino acids: CASSPLTAPDTQYF. DNA of the CDR3: TGCGCCAGCAGCCCCCTGACAGCTCCGGATACGCAGTATTTT.

This clonotype was seen a handful of times. The CDR3 DNA reads TGCAGTGCTAGATTCCCCTCTCAGACACGATCCTACGAGCAGTACTTC. As protein: CSARFPSQTRSYEQYF. The genes are TRBV20-1 and TRBJ2-7; D unresolved. This CDR3 region has 16 residues. From germline, CDR1 is DFQATT and CDR2 SNEGSKA (reference sequence). Deletions cut 2 bases from V and 1 base from J, with 18 bases between.

This clonotype has only a few counts. CDR3 nucleotides: TGCAGCGTTGAATCAGGGGGGGATGGCTACACCTTC. It translates to CSVESGGDGYTF. The rearrangement joins TRBV29-1 to TRBJ1-2; 7 bases map to TRBD1. The ends lost 2 bases at V and 6 bases at J; junction bases unmatched: 3. The length of the CDR3 is 12 residues. Germline V gene sequence: CDR1 SQVTM, CDR2 ANQGSEA.

This clonotype has more than one count but fewer than ten. The genes are TRBV4-2 and TRBJ2-1; D not certain. V lost 0 bases and J lost 4, with 7 bases in between. The CDR3 covers 14 residues. The germline CDR1 and CDR2 sequences are LGHNA and YNFKEQ. The CDR3 DNA sequence: TGTGCCAGCAGCCAAGACGGCCTTTACAATGAGCAGTTCTTC. Translation: CASSQDGLYNEQFF.

V gene TRBV20-1 combines with J gene TRBJ2-3, with 8 bases lining up with TRBD2. Trimming removed 6 bases from V and 0 bases from J; junction bases left unmatched: 11. This CDR3 is built from 16 residues. CDR1 is DFQATT, CDR2 SNEGSKA, per germline (reference sequence). CDR3 coding DNA: TGCAGTGCGCAAGAGACTAGCGCGTCTAGCACAGATACGCAGTATTTT. Protein: CSAQETSASSTDTQYF.

CDR3 sequence: CASSYSPDQGSTEAFF. CDR3 DNA: TGTGCCAGCAGTTACAGTCCCGACCAGGGGTCCACTGAAGCTTTCTTT. The chain has TRBV6-2 or TRBV6-3 and TRBJ1-1; tentative D call: TRBD1 (6 bases). The CDR3 has 16 residues. Per the germline V gene, CDR1 is MNHEY and CDR2 is SVGEGT. Trimming pared 2 bases from V and 4 bases from J, leaving 17 bases between.

The rearrangement joins TRBV29-1 to TRBJ2-2; 8 bases align to TRBD1. The CDR3 contains 14 residues. The germline CDR1 and CDR2 sequences are SQVTM and ANQGSEA. With V trimmed by 7 bases and J by 2 bases, 6 bases remained unmatched. The CDR3 region has the DNA TGCAGCGCCGGACAGGGTGGTAACACCGGGGAGCTGTTTTTT. Translating gives CSAGQGGNTGELFF.

This clonotype occurred a few times. The chain uses TRBV9 and TRBJ2-3; TRBD2 aligns across 10 bases. Per germline, CDR1 SGDLS and CDR2 YYNGEE. The J segment lost 2 bases and the V segment lost 3 bases, leaving 3 bases of the junction unmatched. The CDR3 runs 15 residues. CDR3: CASSATSGYTDTQYF. DNA for the CDR3: TGTGCCAGCAGCGCGACTAGCGGGTACACAGATACGCAGTATTTT.